A selection of T cell receptor beta chains follows, all from one sample in a study of T cells in Graves' hyperthyroidism and ophthalmopathy. TCRdb re-called the multiplex PCR reads through MiXCR, storing one row per CDR3 protein. This repertoire shows 500,000 to 700,000 distinct CDR3 sequences, approximately 15% found once; its top ten account for about 18%. The sequencing input was blood. The source is a young woman with Graves' hyperthyroidism. CDR3s leave out the opening cysteine and the closing phenylalanine or tryptophan.

j_gene,v_gene,CDR3aa
TRBJ2-7,TRBV5-1,VSSLEYPPSADIYEQY
TRBJ1-5,TRBV6-1,ASSRDRGPQPQH
TRBJ2-5,TRBV15,ATSRDTPQDSLETQY
TRBJ2-1,TRBV27,ASSFRGSPGNEQF
TRBJ2-6,TRBV30,AWRGSGANVLT
TRBJ2-5,TRBV28,ASSPGLAGVGTQY
TRBJ2-3,TRBV2,ASRTSGGASTDTQY
TRBJ2-1,TRBV10-3,AIYFSTGTNEQF
TRBJ1-5,TRBV2,ASTKQGGNQPQH
TRBJ2-3,TRBV11-2,ASRGGASTDTQY
TRBJ2-5,TRBV5-1,ASSLESAGGLETQY
TRBJ2-5,TRBV7-9,ASSSEQGARETQY
TRBJ1-2,TRBV28,ASSSPEGNTYGYT
TRBJ1-3,TRBV11-3,ASSFSQGASGNTIY
TRBJ1-5,TRBV12-3/TRBV12-4,ASSLWGGQPQH
TRBJ2-5,TRBV27,ASSLLTTGTQY
TRBJ1-5,TRBV12-5,ASGLGTGANQPQH
TRBJ2-3,TRBV14,ASSQDGGIGTDTQY
TRBJ2-1,TRBV5-1,ASSPGYLSYNEQF
TRBJ1-2,TRBV5-6,ASSWDRGLLGYT
TRBJ2-4,TRBV19,ASSPGTAALAKNIQY
TRBJ2-1,TRBV24-1,ATSETGLAGGLEQF
TRBJ2-7,TRBV6-2/TRBV6-3,ASSYSSLRDRAYEQY
TRBJ1-5,TRBV12-3/TRBV12-4,ASSFSEQPQH
TRBJ2-5,TRBV7-9,ASSLGGVHETQY
TRBJ2-7,TRBV2,ASSDGRPSYEQY
TRBJ2-1,TRBV5-1,ASSLLLPSGTRFYNEQF
TRBJ2-1,TRBV20-1,SATPGDWSGQF
TRBJ2-3,TRBV30,AWNEGLVTDTQY
TRBJ2-5,TRBV10-3,AITTGQRFLTQY
TRBJ2-7,TRBV10-3,AISQSKFYEQY
TRBJ1-1,TRBV4-3,ASSQDPHTEAF
TRBJ1-1,TRBV29-1,SVDAGAEAF
TRBJ1-2,TRBV5-1,ASSSPGTGGLASYGYT
TRBJ2-2,TRBV20-1,SCYGSGGEETGELS
TRBJ1-1,TRBV10-3,AISEGRGREAF
TRBJ2-7,TRBV4-1,ASSQDRGFEQY
TRBJ1-6,TRBV6-1,ASRFPTGENSPLH
TRBJ1-6,TRBV7-4,ASSSFRAATCPPLH
TRBJ2-1,TRBV24-1,ATSDPGSGGNEQF
TRBJ2-1,TRBV14,ASSQDLVSEQF
TRBJ2-2,TRBV28,ASSPDRNTGELF
TRBJ1-1,TRBV4-1,ASSQIPGPGAF
TRBJ1-1,TRBV12-3/TRBV12-4,ASSEQTGLGTEAF
TRBJ1-1,TRBV6-1,ASRDLYTEAF
TRBJ1-1,TRBV27,ASNGRGPQNTEAF
TRBJ1-2,TRBV4-2,ASSHNRIGNYGYT
TRBJ2-1,TRBV14,ASSQEDCRDRRYNEQF
TRBJ2-7,TRBV11-3,ASSLGRGAPIQY
TRBJ2-3,TRBV3-1,ASKRGSTDTQY
TRBJ2-3,TRBV6-1,ASSEWSAATDTQY